These 14 T cell receptor beta chains were all obtained from the same sample, sequenced in a study of cytomegalovirus exposure and HLA in healthy donors (dated by TCRdb to about 2017). Library preparation employed the immunoSEQ multiplex PCR assay. A mixture of 60 forward primers for TCR Vbeta segments and 13 reverse primers for TCR Jbeta segments was used in the multiplex PCR. TCRdb holds this immuneACCESS table with in-frame rearrangements only. Some clones are missing; in checked studies, unresolved V genes explain under half, and the rest has no known cause. This sample has fewer than 150,000 clones in its table, and about 78% of those were observed once. The top ten clonotypes cover under 4.5% of the sample. The sample was PBMCs. The receptors come from a man younger than 30 in good health and CMV-seronegative.

The chain links TRBV6-4 to TRBJ1-2; D possibly corresponds to TRBD1 (6 bases). This CDR3 has 13 amino acids. The V gene lost 4 bases and the J gene lost 4 bases, with 10 bases spanning the gap. The germline gives CDR1 MRHNA, CDR2 SNTAGT. CDR3 sequence reads: CASSAGVGYGYTF. The CDR3 DNA is TGTGCCAGCAGTGCAGGGGTCGGCTATGGCTACACCTTC.

This clone has a handful of counts. This sequence joins TRBV6-1 and TRBJ1-1; D is undetermined. Germline loops: CDR1 MNHNS, CDR2 SASEGT. V was shortened by 2 bases and J by 1 base, with 8 bases between the two germline ends. The CDR3 has 14 amino acids. The CDR3 sequence is CASSEQDSNTEAFF. The CDR3 DNA is TGTGCCAGCAGTGAACAGGATTCGAACACTGAAGCTTTCTTT.

The V gene is TRBV9, the J gene TRBJ2-3, with 7 bases that match TRBD1. CDR3 length equals 17 residues. The V gene end was trimmed by 0 bases and the J gene end by 2 bases; junction bases not matched to a gene: 9. Germline V CDR1 and CDR2: SGDLS, YYNGEE. CDR3 loop: CASSVDGTESYTDTQYF. The CDR3 coding sequence is TGTGCCAGCAGCGTAGACGGGACAGAATCCTACACAGATACGCAGTATTTT.

This chain joins TRBV5-4 and TRBJ1-1; TRBD1 might be the D (6 bases). This CDR3 has 18 amino acids. Between the trimmed V and J ends, which lost 2 bases and 2 bases, there was a span of 22 bases. Looked up from germline, CDR1 is SGHNT and CDR2 is YYREEE (reference sequence). This chain's CDR3 is CASSLIAGFSRGNTEAFF. DNA of the CDR3: TGTGCCAGCAGCTTAATCGCCGGCTTTAGCAGGGGCAACACTGAAGCTTTCTTT.

CDR3 in DNA: TGTGCCAGCAGGAAACAGGGGGCCCTCGAGCAGTACTTC. It codes for CASRKQGALEQYF. The chain links TRBV14 to TRBJ2-7, with 9 bases matching TRBD1. CDR3 length: 13 residues. Germline V gene data show CDR1 as SGHDN and CDR2 as FVKESK. Trimming cost V 6 bases and J 6 bases; bases outside gene matches: 6. The complete variable domain, with remaining parts taken from reference TRBV14 and TRBJ2-7, reads EAGVTQFPSHSVIEKGQTVTLRCDPISGHDNLYWYRRVMGKEIKFLLHFVKESKQDESGMPNNRFLAERTGGTYSTLKVQPAELEDSGVYFCASRKQGALEQYFGPGTRLTVT.

This chain links TRBV27 with TRBJ1-5; 9 bases line up with TRBD1. Losses at the gene ends were 6 bases for V and 7 bases for J; bases not matched to a gene: 7. Germline loops: CDR1 MNHEY, CDR2 SMNVEV (reference sequence). The length of the CDR3 is 14 residues. In DNA form, the CDR3 reads TGTGCCAGCAGCCAACAGGGGGCATTGCAGCCCCAGCATTTT. This translates into CASSQQGALQPQHF.

V and J are TRBV15 and TRBJ1-1; TRBD1 agrees at 8 bases. After removal of 1 base from V and 3 bases from J, the junction contained 7 bases not matched to a gene. Germline loops: CDR1 LNHNV, CDR2 YYDKDF (reference sequence). The CDR3 is 16 residues long. The CDR3 DNA reads as TGTGCCACCAGCAGAGCAAGGACAGGGCAGGACACTGAAGCTTTCTTT. It yields the protein CATSRARTGQDTEAFF.

This chain connects TRBV19 to TRBJ1-1; no reliable D call. Germline values: CDR1 LNHDA, CDR2 SQIVND (reference sequence). V was shortened by 6 bases and J by 8 bases, with 16 bases between the two germline ends. The CDR3 has 13 residues. The CDR3 is CASRHTGVGEAFF. CDR3 in DNA: TGTGCCAGTAGGCACACCGGGGTTGGAGAAGCTTTCTTT.

By share, this clone ranks as medium-sized. The gene calls are TRBV6-6 and TRBJ1-4; D is unclear. There are 15 residues in the CDR3. V was cut by 6 bases and J by 1 base, with 12 bases left in between. Germline lookup yields CDR1 MNHNY and CDR2 SVGAGI (reference sequence). The CDR3 coding sequence is TGTGCCAGCAGCCTAGAAGCCAGAACTAATGAAAAACTGTTTTTT. Protein: CASSLEARTNEKLFF.

This clone turned up a few times. The CDR3 nucleotides read TGTGCCAGCAGTGAAGCGGGCGGGAGAAGCCGCTACGAGCAGTACTTC. Translation gives CASSEAGGRSRYEQYF. The gene calls are TRBV2 and TRBJ2-7; the match to TRBD2 covers 7 bases. V dropped 0 bases and J dropped 3; count of bases not matched to a gene: 8. The germline V gene has CDR1 SNHLY and CDR2 FYNNEI. The length of the CDR3 is 16 residues.

The V gene is TRBV6-5, the J gene TRBJ2-3, with D unresolved. Trimming shortened V by 6 bases and J by 2 bases, and 12 bases separated the two germline ends. Looked up from germline, CDR1 is MNHEY and CDR2 is SVGAGI. The CDR3 is 14 residues long. Here the CDR3 DNA reads TGTGCCAGCAGCCCCCTGGCGGACACAGATACGCAGTATTTT. It translates to CASSPLADTDTQYF.

The chain joins TRBV30 to TRBJ2-7; 8 bases align to TRBD1. CDR1 and CDR2 from the germline V gene are GTSNPN and SVGIG (reference sequence). The CDR3 runs 14 residues. Trimming took 5 bases from V and 1 from J; bases not matched to a gene: 7. CDR3 DNA: TGTGCCTGGCTTTTATACAGGGGGTCCTACGAGCAGTACTTC. This translates into CAWLLYRGSYEQYF.

The chain couples TRBV6-5 to TRBJ2-7; perhaps TRBD1 as D (6 bases). CDR1 is MNHEY and CDR2 is SVGAGI in the germline V gene. The CDR3 is 14 residues long. V was cut by 2 bases and J by 3 bases, with 11 bases left in between. CDR3 DNA sequence: TGTGCCAGCAGTTACGGACAGATAAACTACGAGCAGTACTTC. Translation gives CASSYGQINYEQYF.

The chain uses TRBV18 and TRBJ1-5, with 8 positions matching TRBD1. CDR1 is KGHSH and CDR2 is LQKENI in the germline V gene. The CDR3 spans 16 residues. The V gene end was trimmed by 3 bases and the J gene end by 9 bases; junction bases not matched to a gene: 13. This CDR3 is CASSPSRDRTAAPQHF. Here the CDR3 DNA reads TGTGCCAGCTCACCGTCGAGGGACAGGACCGCGGCGCCCCAGCATTTT.